This entry lists 6 T cell receptor beta chains sequenced from one sample in a study of blood T cell repertoires in COVID-19. Profiled with immunoSEQ multiplex PCR; TCRdb holds only in-frame clones, not every one. The sample has 90,000 to 150,000 clones; about 85% are singletons. The specimen was peripheral blood. The receptors derive from a human donor in a cohort sampled during active COVID-19.

This sequence joins TRBV5-1 and TRBJ2-7; TRBD1 matches 7 bases. Trimming at V came to 3 bases and at J to 2 bases, leaving 2 bases not matched to a gene. This CDR3 region has 13 residues. Germline V CDR1 and CDR2: SGHRS, YFSETQ. CDR3 sequence reads: CASSWDSTYEQYF. CDR3 DNA: TGCGCCAGCAGCTGGGACAGTACCTACGAGCAGTACTTC.

The chain couples TRBV19 to TRBJ1-5; D may be TRBD1 (6 bases). Per germline, CDR1 LNHDA and CDR2 SQIVND (reference sequence). V was cut by 1 base and J by 9 bases, with 22 bases left in between. There are 17 residues in the CDR3. The CDR3 DNA reads as TGTGCCAGTAGTATAGGAGATAGGGGACAACGGGATGGGCCCCAGCATTTT. Residues: CASSIGDRGQRDGPQHF.

The V call is TRBV5-1, the J call TRBJ2-1; 11 bases match TRBD2. The CDR3 runs to 15 residues. Germline values: CDR1 SGHRS, CDR2 YFSETQ. V lost 4 bases, J lost 6 bases, and 6 bases stayed unmatched. CDR3 in amino acids: CASSHVAGGPNEQFF. CDR3 DNA: TGCGCCAGCAGCCATGTAGCGGGGGGGCCCAATGAGCAGTTCTTC.

The chain couples TRBV11-2 to TRBJ2-2; the D is unclear. Deletions cut 0 bases from V and 0 bases from J, with 11 bases between. Per germline, CDR1 SGHAT and CDR2 FQNNGV. The CDR3 is made up of 17 amino acids. The CDR3 loop reads CASSLDWAVSNTGELFF. CDR3 sequence (DNA): TGTGCCAGCAGCTTAGATTGGGCAGTATCGAACACCGGGGAGCTGTTTTTT.

The rearrangement links TRBV21-1 to TRBJ1-5. TRBV21-1 is annotated as a pseudogene. The CDR3 has 15 residues. CDR3 DNA: TGTGCCAGCAACAGTCGGAACGGAGGCTATCAGCCCCAGCATTTT. Translated, it gives CASNSRNGGYQPQHF.

V and J are TRBV27 and TRBJ1-4; 7 bases line up with TRBD1. The V segment lost 4 bases and the J segment 6 bases; nucleotides outside the gene matches: 11. The CDR3 length is 16 residues. Germline V gene data show CDR1 as MNHEY and CDR2 as SMNVEV (reference sequence). CDR3 in DNA: TGTGCCAGCAGTTATCCCTCCGGGACAGCATATGAAAAACTGTTTTTT. This sequence encodes CASSYPSGTAYEKLFF.